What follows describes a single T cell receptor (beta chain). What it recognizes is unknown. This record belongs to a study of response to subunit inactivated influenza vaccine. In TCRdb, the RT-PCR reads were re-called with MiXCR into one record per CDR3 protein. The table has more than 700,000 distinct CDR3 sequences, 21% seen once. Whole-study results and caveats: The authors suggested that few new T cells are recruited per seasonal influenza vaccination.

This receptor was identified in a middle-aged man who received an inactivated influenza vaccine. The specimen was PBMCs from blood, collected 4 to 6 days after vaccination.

This CDR3 reads CASSTRTRGAEAFF. The CDR3 DNA is TGTGCCAGCAGCACCCGTACCCGAGGCGCTGAAGCTTTCTTT. This chain links TRBV7-9 with TRBJ1-1; D ambiguous. From germline, CDR1 is SEHNR and CDR2 FQNEAQ (reference sequence). The length of the CDR3 is 14 residues. Trimming pared 5 bases from V and 6 bases from J, leaving 16 bases between.